A single sample is the source of the 2 T cell receptor beta chains below, sequenced in a study of T cell repertoires in cytomegalovirus infection. MiXCR was run by TCRdb on the reads, yielding one entry per CDR3 protein. This table holds about 250,000 distinct CDR3 sequences, roughly 6.5% found once. Sample: PBMCs. Receptors were obtained from a human donor in good health (CMV status not recorded). Some clones in this sample may be carry-over from other donors' samples.

This clonotype has a count of ten or more. This chain uses TRBV28 with TRBJ1-2; no definite D call. V lost 2 bases to trimming and J lost 7 bases, with 11 bases between them. CDR1 and CDR2 (germline): MDHEN, SYDVKM. The CDR3 runs to 13 residues. Here the CDR3 reads CASSLEGQVGYTF. The CDR3 bases are TGTGCCAGCAGTTTAGAAGGGCAGGTTGGCTACACCTTC.

This clonotype was seen at least ten times. The chain couples TRBV9 to TRBJ2-3; D is undetermined. Germline CDR1 and CDR2: SGDLS and YYNGEE. The CDR3 runs to 12 residues. V was pared by 2 bases and J by 6 bases, with 7 bases between. This CDR3 reads CASSVAPDTQYF. Here the CDR3 DNA reads TGTGCCAGCAGCGTGGCCCCGGATACGCAGTATTTT.